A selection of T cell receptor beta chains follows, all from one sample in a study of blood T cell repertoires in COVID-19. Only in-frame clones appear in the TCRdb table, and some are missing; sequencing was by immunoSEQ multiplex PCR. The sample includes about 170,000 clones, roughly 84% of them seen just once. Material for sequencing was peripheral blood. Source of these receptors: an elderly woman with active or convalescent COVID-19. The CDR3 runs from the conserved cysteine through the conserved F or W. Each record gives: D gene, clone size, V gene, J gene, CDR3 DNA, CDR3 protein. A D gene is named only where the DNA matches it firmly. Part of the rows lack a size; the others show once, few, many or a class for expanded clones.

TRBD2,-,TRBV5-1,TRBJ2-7,TGCGCCAGCAGCTTGGGAAGTAGCGGGAAGACTTACGAGCAGTACTTC,CASSLGSSGKTYEQYF
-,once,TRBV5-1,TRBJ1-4,TGCGCCAGCAGCCCGTCAGACAGCTATGAAAAACTGTTTTTT,CASSPSDSYEKLFF
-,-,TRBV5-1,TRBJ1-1,TGCGCCAGCAGCCATGGGACTCCGGGGACTGAAGCTTTCTTT,CASSHGTPGTEAFF
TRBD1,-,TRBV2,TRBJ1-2,TGTGCCAGCAGTGGGACTGAGGGGGCGGATGGCTACACCTTC,CASSGTEGADGYTF
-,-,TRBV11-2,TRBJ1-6,TGTGCCAGCAGCTTCGGGGGTTGGGATTCACCCCTCCACTTT,CASSFGGWDSPLHF
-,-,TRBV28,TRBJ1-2,TGTGCCAGCGTTAACAGCCAGTATGGCTACACCTTC,CASVNSQYGYTF
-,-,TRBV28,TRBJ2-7,TGTGCCACCTCAATCCTCCAGGGCTACGAGCAGTACTTC,CATSILQGYEQYF
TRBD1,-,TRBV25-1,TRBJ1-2,TGTGCCAGCACCGGATTACAGGGGGCAAGTGGCTACACCTTC,CASTGLQGASGYTF
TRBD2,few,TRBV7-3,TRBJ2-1,TGTGCCAGCAGCTATGGCGGGGGAAGCTCCTACAATGAGCAGTTCTTC,CASSYGGGSSYNEQFF
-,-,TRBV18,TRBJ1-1,TGTGCCAGCTCACCAAGACGGGAGAGTGGAGCTTTCTTT,CASSPRRESGAFF
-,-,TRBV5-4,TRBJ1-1,TGTGCCAGCAGCTTGGCGGGGGGTAGCCTGGGAGGAGCTTTCTTT,CASSLAGGSLGGAFF
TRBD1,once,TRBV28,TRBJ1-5,TGTGCCAGCAGCCACCGACAGGGGCCGAACGAAGGACAGCCCCAGCATTTT,CASSHRQGPNEGQPQHF
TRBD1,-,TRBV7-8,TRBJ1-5,TGTGCCAGCAGCTTACAGGGACAGGGGATATATAGCAATCAGCCCCAGCATTTT,CASSLQGQGIYSNQPQHF